What follows are 20 T cell receptor beta chains derived from one specimen sequenced in a study of response to subunit inactivated influenza vaccine. TCRdb re-analysed the RT-PCR reads in MiXCR, keeping a single row per CDR3 protein. The table has 450,000 to 700,000 distinct CDR3 sequences, 14% seen once. This specimen was PBMCs from blood, taken approximately 13 days after vaccination. The receptors stem from a man between 45 and 60 years old who received an inactivated influenza vaccine.

This sequence joins TRBV12-3 or TRBV12-4 and TRBJ2-1; 10 bases match TRBD2. V lost 2 bases to trimming and J lost 8 bases; unmatched junction nucleotides: 3. The CDR3 is made up of 14 amino acids. The CDR3 region is CASSLSGRAYEQFF. The CDR3 region has the DNA TGTGCCAGCAGTTTAAGCGGGAGGGCCTATGAGCAGTTCTTC.

This chain connects TRBV2 to TRBJ1-5; D gene unclear. Deletions cut 6 bases from V and 2 bases from J, with 14 bases between. In germline, CDR1 is SNHLY, CDR2 FYNNEI. This CDR3 spans 15 amino acids. The CDR3 nucleotides read TGTGCCAGCAGCATAGTAATAGCGGGCAATCAGCCCCAGCATTTT. It is translated as CASSIVIAGNQPQHF.

This clonotype was observed at least ten times. The chain combines TRBV12-3 or TRBV12-4 with TRBJ2-2; D is unresolved. Trimming pared 8 bases from V and 4 bases from J, leaving 5 bases between. The CDR3 has 11 amino acids. The CDR3: CASGPTGELFF. CDR3 nucleotide sequence: TGTGCCAGCGGGCCCACCGGGGAGCTGTTTTTT.

This clonotype was seen a handful of times. The chain uses TRBV4-1 and TRBJ2-7; 13 positions agree with TRBD2. The germline gives CDR1 MGHRA, CDR2 YSYEKL. V shed 3 bases, J shed 3 bases, and the junction held 14 bases outside the gene matches. The CDR3 consists of 19 residues. The CDR3 bases are TGCGCCAGCAGCCAGGCCGCCGGGACTAGCGGGAATCGGAACTACGAGCAGTACTTC. This sequence encodes CASSQAAGTSGNRNYEQYF.

This clonotype appeared a few times. V is TRBV6-2 or TRBV6-3 and J is TRBJ2-1; D is possibly TRBD2 (5 bases). V gave up 7 bases and J gave up 7 bases, with 17 bases separating them. The V gene's germline CDR1 is MNHEY and CDR2 SVGEGT. This CDR3 contains 14 residues. CDR3 sequence (DNA): TGTGCCAGCATTAAGGACGGAACTAGGAATGAGCAGTTCTTC. Translation gives CASIKDGTRNEQFF.

This clonotype was recorded once. In DNA, the CDR3 is TGCGCCAGCAGCCAAGTCTACGGGGAAAAACTGTTTTTT. Its protein product is CASSQVYGEKLFF. The chain has TRBV4-1 and TRBJ1-4; D remains unclear. The V and J ends lost 1 base and 8 bases respectively, with 8 bases between them. Germline V lookup: CDR1 MGHRA, CDR2 YSYEKL. The CDR3 covers 13 residues.

The chain has TRBV5-1 and TRBJ1-2; tentative D call: TRBD1 (6 bases). V was trimmed by 4 bases and J by 3 bases, leaving 10 bases between them. Looked up from germline, CDR1 is SGHRS and CDR2 is YFSETQ. The CDR3 spans 13 residues. The CDR3 DNA sequence: TGCGCCAGCAGCCCGAGGGGGGACTATGGCTACACCTTC. Residues: CASSPRGDYGYTF.

The sample holds a few counts of this clonotype. The chain links TRBV29-1 to TRBJ1-2; D possibly corresponds to TRBD1 (6 bases). Looked up from germline, CDR1 is SQVTM and CDR2 is ANQGSEA. Trimming took off 0 bases at V and 0 bases at J, with 11 bases between the two ends. The CDR3 consists of 15 residues. This CDR3 is CSVEDRGGTNYGYTF. CDR3 DNA sequence: TGCAGCGTTGAAGATCGCGGGGGCACTAACTATGGCTACACCTTC.

The chain combines TRBV5-1 with TRBJ2-5, with D maybe TRBD2 (6 bases). CDR1 is SGHRS, CDR2 YFSETQ, per germline. The CDR3 has 16 residues. The V gene lost 4 bases and the J gene lost 0 bases, with 16 bases spanning the gap. CDR3 sequence: CASSPGMTSNQETQYF. The DNA for the CDR3 is TGCGCCAGCAGCCCGGGGATGACTAGTAACCAAGAGACCCAGTACTTC.

This clonotype has just a few counts. This chain joins TRBV3-1 and TRBJ2-2; D is unclear. The V and J ends lost 4 bases and 7 bases respectively, with 10 bases between them. CDR3 length equals 13 residues. Germline CDR1 is LGHDT and CDR2 is YNNKEL (reference sequence). As DNA, the CDR3 is TGTGCCAGCAGCCCCAAGTGGTTCGGGGAGCTGTTTTTT. It encodes CASSPKWFGELFF.

This clonotype was picked up a small number of times. This chain links TRBV12-3 or TRBV12-4 with TRBJ2-7, with 9 positions matching TRBD1. V shed 1 base, J shed 4 bases, and the junction held 14 bases outside the gene matches. CDR3 length equals 18 residues. The CDR3 coding sequence is TGTGCCAGCAGTTTAGAACTCTCGGTAGGACAGGGGTTTTACGAGCAGTACTTC. It translates to CASSLELSVGQGFYEQYF.

The V call is TRBV3-1, the J call TRBJ2-7; the match to TRBD1 covers 8 bases. Germline V gene sequence: CDR1 LGHDT, CDR2 YNNKEL (reference sequence). Unmatched junction bases numbered 13, after V lost 5 bases and J lost 1 base. This CDR3 spans 17 amino acids. CDR3 sequence reads: CASSRAALDRVSYEQYF. As DNA, the CDR3 is TGTGCCAGCAGCAGGGCCGCTTTGGACAGGGTATCCTACGAGCAGTACTTC.

As for this clonotype: A much larger clonotype is one base distant, so this may be a read error. As DNA, the CDR3 is TGTGCCAGGAGTTATACAGGCCATGGTACAGATACGCAGTATTTT. Protein: CARSYTGHGTDTQYF. The chain has TRBV6-5 and TRBJ2-3, with a tentative D call TRBD1 (5 bases). This CDR3 has 15 residues. CDR1 and CDR2 from the germline V gene are MNHEY and SVGAGI.

This clonotype was counted a few times. This chain links TRBV12-3 or TRBV12-4 with TRBJ1-2; D gene unclear. The CDR3 is 15 residues long. The V end lost 3 bases, the J end lost 0 bases, and 11 bases lay between the germline ends. Written as DNA, the CDR3 is TGTGCCAGCAGTTTTCCTTCGGATGCTAACTATGGCTACACCTTC. Translated, it gives CASSFPSDANYGYTF.

This clonotype was detected a few times. The chain has TRBV29-1 and TRBJ2-3, with a tentative D call TRBD2 (5 bases). Trimming took off 1 base at V and 8 bases at J, with 16 bases between the two ends. CDR1 SQVTM and CDR2 ANQGSEA come from the germline V gene. CDR3 size: 14 residues. The CDR3 protein is CSVEAAFREPTQYF. The CDR3 region has the DNA TGCAGCGTTGAAGCAGCGTTCCGGGAACCTACGCAGTATTTT.

V usage is TRBV5-6 and J usage is TRBJ2-2; TRBD2 matches 7 bases. From germline, CDR1 is SGHDT and CDR2 YYEEEE. This CDR3 is 15 amino acids long. J gave up 1 base and V 2 bases, and 2 bases lay outside the gene matches. CDR3 bases: TGTGCCAGCAGCTTCGGGAGGTTGAACACCGGGGAGCTGTTTTTT. It codes for CASSFGRLNTGELFF.

The CDR3 sequence is CSARDYGTQYQETQYF. The CDR3 nucleotides are TGCAGTGCTAGGGATTACGGGACACAGTACCAAGAGACCCAGTACTTC. This chain joins TRBV20-1 and TRBJ2-5; weak D call: TRBD1 (6 bases). Germline CDR1 is DFQATT and CDR2 is SNEGSKA (reference sequence). The V gene lost 3 bases and the J gene lost 0 bases, with 17 bases spanning the gap. The CDR3 loop spans 16 amino acids.

The chain has TRBV10-3 and TRBJ1-1; TRBD1 agrees at 7 bases. Germline values: CDR1 ENHRY, CDR2 SYGVKD. The V segment lost 6 bases and the J segment 1 base; nucleotides outside the gene matches: 5. The CDR3 is 14 residues long. Here the CDR3 DNA reads TGTGCCATCAGGATCAGGACAGGGAACACTGAAGCTTTCTTT. It is translated as CAIRIRTGNTEAFF.

This clonotype was seen only a few times. The J gene is TRBJ2-1, the V gene TRBV20-1; unclear D gene. The V and J ends lost 1 base and 13 bases respectively, with 20 bases between them. Germline-derived CDR1 and CDR2 are DFQATT and SNEGSKA (reference sequence). CDR3 length equals 14 residues. The CDR3 DNA reads TGCAGTGCTAGAGCTACGAGCGTGGTGGGCCGACAGTTCTTC. Translated, it gives CSARATSVVGRQFF.

This clonotype was detected ten times or more. V gene TRBV12-3 or TRBV12-4 combines with J gene TRBJ2-7; possible D gene TRBD1, 6 bases. The germline V and J ends were trimmed by 6 bases and 2 bases, with 11 bases remaining between them. There are 13 residues in the CDR3. CDR3 sequence reads: CASRNTGTYEQYF. The CDR3 DNA follows: TGTGCCAGCAGAAATACAGGGACCTACGAGCAGTACTTC.